This T cell receptor (beta chain) was identified in a study of blood T cell repertoires in COVID-19. Study in general: Donors in the United States, Italy and Spain gave samples during acute or convalescent COVID-19.

Sequencing was performed with immunoSEQ multiplex PCR; in TCRdb, only in-frame clones are kept and a portion is missing. The table has hundreds of thousands of clones, roughly 87% seen once. Sequences were obtained from peripheral blood. This receptor was taken from a human donor in a cohort sampled during active COVID-19.

The CDR3 DNA reads as TGTGCCAGCAGCAGTGGAGAGGACAGGGGATTTTATGGCTACACCTTC. Amino acids: CASSSGEDRGFYGYTF. The rearrangement uses TRBV7-6 and TRBJ1-2; 9 bases line up with TRBD1. The CDR3 is 16 residues long. The V gene end was trimmed by 5 bases and the J gene end by 5 bases; junction bases not matched to a gene: 12. Germline CDR1 and CDR2: SGHVS and FNYEAQ.